A few counts support the clone carrying this TCR beta chain. Its antigen remains unidentified. Unique molecular identifiers were used in preparing the TCRbeta library. TCRdb independently ran MiXCR on the PCR reads; one entry per CDR3 protein. The data show fewer than 550,000 distinct CDR3 sequences, 9.5% to 12% seen once. This sample was taken from a study of T-cell reconstitution after alpha-beta-depleted transplantation in children. Study outcomes and limitations: Newly produced T cells mostly accounted for T-cell counts and diversity one year post-transplant.

The length of the CDR3 is 14 residues. Germline lookup yields CDR1 MNHEY and CDR2 SVGEGT. Deletions cut 8 bases from V and 0 bases from J, with 11 bases between. This chain uses TRBV6-2 or TRBV6-3 with TRBJ2-1, with TRBD2 as a possible D gene (5 bases). The material sequenced was PBMCs, mostly from graft donor cells, taken 180 days after TCRalphabeta/CD19-depleted stem cell transplant. The sequence was obtained from a female patient aged 2-15 years who had a stem cell transplant for aplastic anemia, so the T cells may come from the graft donor. The CDR3 coding sequence is TGTGCCAGCCTGGAGGACCGCTCCTACAATGAGCAGTTCTTC. Translation gives CASLEDRSYNEQFF.